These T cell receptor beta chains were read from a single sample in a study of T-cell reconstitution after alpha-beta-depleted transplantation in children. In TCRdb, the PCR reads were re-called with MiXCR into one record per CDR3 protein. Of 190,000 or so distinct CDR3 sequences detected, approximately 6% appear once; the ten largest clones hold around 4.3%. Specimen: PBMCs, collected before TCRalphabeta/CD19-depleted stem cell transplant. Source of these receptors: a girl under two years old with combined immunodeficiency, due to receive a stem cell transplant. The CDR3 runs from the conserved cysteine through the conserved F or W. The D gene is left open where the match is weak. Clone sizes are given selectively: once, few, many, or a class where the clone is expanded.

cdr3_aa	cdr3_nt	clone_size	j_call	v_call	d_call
CASSQEGSSSYEQYF	TGTGCCAGCAGCCAAGAGGGATCATCTAGCTACGAGCAGTACTTC	many	TRBJ2-7	TRBV3-1	.
CSVEEFRSYGYTF	TGCAGCGTTGAAGAGTTCCGAAGCTATGGCTACACCTTC	many	TRBJ1-2	TRBV29-1	.
CASSAGPTYEQYF	TGTGCCAGCAGTGCAGGACCGACCTACGAGCAGTACTTC	many	TRBJ2-7	TRBV6-1	.
CASSEKGTGKTEAFF	TGTGCCAGCAGCGAGAAGGGAACAGGGAAAACTGAAGCTTTCTTT	.	TRBJ1-1	TRBV3-1	.
CASSTHADTQYF	TGTGCCAGCAGTACCCATGCAGATACGCAGTATTTT	many	TRBJ2-3	TRBV9	.
CSVSLAGEPVWETQYF	TGCAGCGTTTCTTTAGCGGGAGAACCGGTGTGGGAGACCCAGTACTTC	many	TRBJ2-5	TRBV29-1	TRBD2
CSVERTGGKYNEQFF	TGCAGCGTTGAAAGGACAGGGGGAAAGTACAATGAGCAGTTCTTC	many	TRBJ2-1	TRBV29-1	TRBD1
CASSQGPRDSYNEQFF	TGTGCCAGCAGCCAAGGGCCTAGGGACTCCTACAATGAGCAGTTCTTC	once	TRBJ2-1	TRBV4-2	.
CASSSGLPYNEQFF	TGTGCCAGCAGCTCGGGACTCCCATACAATGAGCAGTTCTTC	many	TRBJ2-1	TRBV4-2	.
CASSLVGTEGYEQYF	TGTGCCAGCAGTTTAGTGGGCACGGAGGGGTACGAGCAGTACTTC	many	TRBJ2-7	TRBV12-3/TRBV12-4	.
CASSPLQGNTEAFF	TGTGCCAGCAGCCCCCTCCAAGGCAACACTGAAGCTTTCTTT	many	TRBJ1-1	TRBV9	.
CASSVSPRQTQETQYF	TGTGCCAGCAGCGTCTCGCCTAGACAAACCCAAGAGACCCAGTACTTC	many	TRBJ2-5	TRBV9	.
CASSQQGLGETQYF	TGTGCCAGCAGCCAGCAGGGACTTGGGGAGACCCAGTACTTC	many	TRBJ2-5	TRBV3-1	.
CASSQVGAGQGSYEQYF	TGTGCCAGCAGCCAAGTAGGTGCGGGACAGGGGTCGTACGAGCAGTACTTC	few	TRBJ2-7	TRBV4-2	TRBD1
CSVETDRGRYEQYF	TGCAGCGTTGAAACGGACAGGGGGCGGTACGAGCAGTACTTC	many	TRBJ2-7	TRBV29-1	TRBD1
CASSLAPGLAAYNEQFF	TGTGCCAGCAGCTTAGCGCCGGGACTAGCGGCTTACAATGAGCAGTTCTTC	many	TRBJ2-1	TRBV7-2	TRBD2
CSARGSGGTEQFF	TGCAGTGCTAGAGGTAGCGGGGGGACTGAGCAGTTCTTC	many	TRBJ2-1	TRBV20-1	TRBD2
CASSLDRRGNTIYF	TGTGCCAGCAGCCTCGACCGCCGCGGAAACACCATATATTTT	many	TRBJ1-3	TRBV3-1	.
CSVEGVDTEAFF	TGCAGCGTTGAAGGGGTAGACACTGAAGCTTTCTTT	many	TRBJ1-1	TRBV29-1	.
CASRLNLDRRPFQETQYF	TGTGCCAGCAGGTTAAACTTAGACCGCCGTCCTTTCCAAGAGACCCAGTACTTC	many	TRBJ2-5	TRBV6-2/TRBV6-3	.